One TCR beta chain is described in this entry. How the authors handled the data: Estimated nucleated cell counts came from reference gene primer amplification. Here immunoSEQ multiplex PCR was the method, and the copy in TCRdb shows in-frame clones only, minus some. The V and J calls and the clone size are those of that table, but D and trimming were determined from the DNA. The sample consists of tens of thousands of clones, approximately 92% of them appearing once. This sample was taken from a study of blood T cell repertoires in COVID-19. Germline values: CDR1 SGHRS, CDR2 YFSETQ. V lost 4 bases to trimming and J lost 1 base; unmatched junction nucleotides: 2. The CDR3 loop spans 15 amino acids.

This receptor was obtained from a woman aged 55 to 70 with active COVID-19. The material sequenced was peripheral blood. The V gene is TRBV5-1, the J gene TRBJ2-3; TRBD1 matches at 11 bases. The CDR3 DNA is TGCGCCAGCAGCGGGACAGGGGGTGGCACAGATACGCAGTATTTT. The encoded protein is CASSGTGGGTDTQYF.